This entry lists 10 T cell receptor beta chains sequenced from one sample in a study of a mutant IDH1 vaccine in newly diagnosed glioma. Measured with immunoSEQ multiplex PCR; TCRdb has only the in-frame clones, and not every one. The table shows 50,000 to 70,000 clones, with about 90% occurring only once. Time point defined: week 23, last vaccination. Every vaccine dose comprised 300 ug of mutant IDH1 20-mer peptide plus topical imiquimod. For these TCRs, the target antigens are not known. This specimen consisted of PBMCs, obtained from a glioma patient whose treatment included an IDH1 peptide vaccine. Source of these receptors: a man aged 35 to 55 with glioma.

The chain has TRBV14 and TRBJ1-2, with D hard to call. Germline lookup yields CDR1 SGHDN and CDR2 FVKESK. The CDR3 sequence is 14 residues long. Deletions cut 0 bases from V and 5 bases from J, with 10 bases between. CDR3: CASSQDLEPYGYTF. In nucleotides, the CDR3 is TGTGCCAGCAGCCAAGATCTGGAACCATATGGCTACACCTTC.

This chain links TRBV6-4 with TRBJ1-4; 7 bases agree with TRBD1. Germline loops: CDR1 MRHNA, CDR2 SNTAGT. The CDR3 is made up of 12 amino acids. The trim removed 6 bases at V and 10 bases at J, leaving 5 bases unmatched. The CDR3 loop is CASRGNRGKLFF. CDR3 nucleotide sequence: TGTGCCAGCAGAGGGAACAGGGGAAAACTGTTTTTT.

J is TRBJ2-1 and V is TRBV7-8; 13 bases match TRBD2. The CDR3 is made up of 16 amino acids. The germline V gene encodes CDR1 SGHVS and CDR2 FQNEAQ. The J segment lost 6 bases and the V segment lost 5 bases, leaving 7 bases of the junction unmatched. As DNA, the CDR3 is TGTGCCAGCAGCGACCGACTAGCGGGAGGTCTCAATGAGCAGTTCTTC. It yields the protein CASSDRLAGGLNEQFF.

DNA of the CDR3: TGCGCCAGCAGCCAAGATGTTGAAGCTTTCTTT. Its translation is CASSQDVEAFF. The rearrangement uses TRBV4-1 and TRBJ1-1; no clear D. V gave up 0 bases and J gave up 7 bases, with 3 bases separating them. The CDR3 has 11 amino acids. Looked up from germline, CDR1 is MGHRA and CDR2 is YSYEKL.

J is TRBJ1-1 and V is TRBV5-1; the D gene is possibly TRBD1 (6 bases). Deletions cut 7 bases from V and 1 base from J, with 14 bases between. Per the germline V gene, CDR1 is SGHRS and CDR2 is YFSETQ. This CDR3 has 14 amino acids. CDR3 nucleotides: TGCGCCAGCCACGGGGGCGTCTCGAACACTGAAGCTTTCTTT. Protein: CASHGGVSNTEAFF.

The CDR3 region is CASSQDWRSTVGDEQFF. CDR3 DNA: TGCGCCAGCAGCCAAGATTGGAGGTCGACTGTGGGCGATGAGCAGTTCTTC. The chain recombines TRBV4-1 with TRBJ2-1; weak D call: TRBD2 (5 bases). Germline CDR1 and CDR2: MGHRA and YSYEKL. Trimming left V 0 bases short and J 8 bases short, with 20 bases between. The CDR3 extends over 17 amino acids.

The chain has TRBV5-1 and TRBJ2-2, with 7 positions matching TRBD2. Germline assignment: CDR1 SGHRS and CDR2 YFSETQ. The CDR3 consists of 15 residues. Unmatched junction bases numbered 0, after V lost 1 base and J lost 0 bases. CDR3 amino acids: CASSLLAANTGELFF. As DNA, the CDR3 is TGCGCCAGCAGCTTGCTAGCGGCGAACACCGGGGAGCTGTTTTTT.

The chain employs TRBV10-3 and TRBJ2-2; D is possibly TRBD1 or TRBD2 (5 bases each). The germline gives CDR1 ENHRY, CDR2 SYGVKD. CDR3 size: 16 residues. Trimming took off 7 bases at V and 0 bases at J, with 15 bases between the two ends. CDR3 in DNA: TGTGCCATCACAGGGCAACTAGAGCCGAACACCGGGGAGCTGTTTTTT. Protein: CAITGQLEPNTGELFF.

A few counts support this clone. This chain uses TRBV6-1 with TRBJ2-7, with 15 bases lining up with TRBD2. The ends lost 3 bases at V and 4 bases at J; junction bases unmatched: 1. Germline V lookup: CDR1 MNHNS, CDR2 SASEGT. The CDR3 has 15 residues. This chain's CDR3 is CASSDGTSGRYEQYF. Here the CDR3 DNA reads TGTGCCAGCAGTGACGGGACTAGCGGGAGGTACGAGCAGTACTTC.

The CDR3, as DNA: TGCGCCAGCAGCCAAGGGTCAGGGGGCCTTGGGCCCCAGCATTTT. This sequence encodes CASSQGSGGLGPQHF. The chain employs TRBV4-1 and TRBJ1-5; 8 positions match TRBD1. Germline V gene lookup returns CDR1 MGHRA and CDR2 YSYEKL. V shed 1 base and J 9 bases; nucleotides not matched to a gene: 8. The CDR3 is 15 amino acids.